The 23 T cell receptor beta chains reported below all come from one sample, sequenced in a study of CD8+ T cells in alopecia areata. Extracted from the samples, RNA was reverse transcribed into cDNA to serve as the sequencing template. Sequenced by immunoSEQ multiplex PCR; TCRdb stores in-frame clones only, minus some. Of over 70,000 clones listed, approximately 64% are singletons. Treatment meaning: oral pan-JAK inhibitor, 5-10 mg twice daily. The material was CD8+ T cells sorted from blood, obtained at week 24, from a patient treated with tofacitinib. These receptors all stem from a human donor with alopecia areata.

This clone was seen once. V is TRBV28 and J is TRBJ2-1, with D perhaps matching TRBD2 (6 bases). V lost 3 bases to trimming and J lost 8 bases, with 8 bases between them. The V gene's germline CDR1 is MDHEN and CDR2 SYDVKM. This CDR3 comprises 12 residues. CDR3 amino acids: CASSFGGHEQFF. CDR3 bases: TGTGCCAGCAGTTTCGGAGGGCATGAGCAGTTCTTC.

The V call is TRBV7-9, the J call TRBJ2-7, with 7 bases aligning to TRBD1. The CDR3 extends over 14 amino acids. Per the germline V gene, CDR1 is SEHNR and CDR2 is FQNEAQ (reference sequence). Losses at the gene ends were 5 bases for V and 4 bases for J; bases not matched to a gene: 8. The CDR3 region has the DNA TGTGCCAGCAGCCCACCGGGACAGTCATACGAGCAGTACTTC. It yields the protein CASSPPGQSYEQYF.

The rearrangement links TRBV4-1 to TRBJ2-3, with 8 bases aligning to TRBD1. Germline assignment: CDR1 MGHRA and CDR2 YSYEKL. Trimming took 0 bases from V and 5 from J; bases not matched to a gene: 4. This CDR3 is 15 amino acids long. CDR3 DNA: TGCGCCAGCAGCCAAGAAACAGGGGGATTAGATACGCAGTATTTT. Translation gives CASSQETGGLDTQYF.

This chain connects TRBV5-1 to TRBJ2-2, with D possibly TRBD1 on 6 matching bases. This CDR3 has 13 residues. Germline V gene data show CDR1 as SGHRS and CDR2 as YFSETQ. Trimming stripped 0 bases from V and 6 bases from J, with 6 bases between. The CDR3 sequence: CASSLDRAGELFF. CDR3 DNA sequence: TGCGCCAGCAGCTTGGACAGGGCCGGGGAGCTGTTTTTT. The entire variable domain, with the rest obtained from reference TRBV5-1 and TRBJ2-2, is as follows: KAGVTQTPRYLIKTRGQQVTLSCSPISGHRSVSWYQQTPGQGLQFLFEYFSETQRNKGNFPGRFSGRQFSNSRSEMNVSTLELGDSALYLCASSLDRAGELFFGEGSRLTVL.

In its sample, this clone was seen many times. This sequence joins TRBV19 and TRBJ2-7, with unresolved D. The CDR3 is 13 amino acids. Germline lookup yields CDR1 LNHDA and CDR2 SQIVND (reference sequence). V shed 6 bases and J shed 2 bases, with 11 bases lying between them. The CDR3 loop is CASSQNEAYEQYF. CDR3 DNA sequence: TGTGCCAGTAGCCAGAACGAGGCCTACGAGCAGTACTTC.

V is TRBV7-7 and J is TRBJ2-7; TRBD1 agrees at 8 bases. After removal of 7 bases from V and 2 bases from J, the junction contained 4 bases not matched to a gene. The CDR3 has 13 amino acids. Germline V gene lookup returns CDR1 SSHAT and CDR2 FNYEAQ (reference sequence). As DNA, the CDR3 is TGTGCCAGCACTGGACAGGGAACCTACGAGCAGTACTTC. It translates to CASTGQGTYEQYF.

The rearrangement links TRBV25-1 to TRBJ2-2; D is perhaps TRBD2 (6 bases). This CDR3 spans 16 amino acids. V was cut by 2 bases and J by 4 bases, with 14 bases left in between. Germline V gene lookup returns CDR1 MGHDK and CDR2 SYGVNS. CDR3 protein: CASSEPRVRGTGELFF. The CDR3 nucleotides are TGTGCCAGCAGTGAACCGAGGGTGCGGGGCACCGGGGAGCTGTTTTTT.

The rearrangement links TRBV13 to TRBJ1-4; D not resolved. This CDR3 is built from 16 residues. Germline V gene data show CDR1 as PRHDT and CDR2 as FYEKMQ (reference sequence). V lost 5 bases to trimming and J lost 7 bases, with 20 bases between them. CDR3 residues: CASSTRVGVLVEKLFF. CDR3 nucleotide sequence: TGTGCCAGCAGCACACGCGTCGGGGTCTTGGTTGAAAAACTGTTTTTT.

The gene calls are TRBV2 and TRBJ2-4; D perhaps matches TRBD2 (5 bases). CDR1 and CDR2 (germline): SNHLY, FYNNEI. There are 18 residues in the CDR3. V gave up 2 bases and J gave up 2 bases, with 19 bases separating them. CDR3 nucleotides: TGTGCCAGCAGTGAACACAGCGGCAACATTAATTCCAAAAACATTCAGTACTTC. It translates to CASSEHSGNINSKNIQYF. The whole variable domain, remainder taken from reference TRBV2 and TRBJ2-4, is EPEVTQTPSHQVTQMGQEVILRCVPISNHLYFYWYRQILGQKVEFLVSFYNNEISEKSEIFDDQFSVERPDGSNFTLKIRSTKLEDSAMYFCASSEHSGNINSKNIQYFGAGTRLSVL.

This clone came up many times. The V call is TRBV7-9, the J call TRBJ2-3, with D possibly being TRBD1 or TRBD2 (5 bases each). The CDR3 has 15 residues. The V and J ends lost 1 base and 3 bases respectively, with 11 bases between them. Germline values: CDR1 SEHNR, CDR2 FQNEAQ (reference sequence). CDR3 in DNA: TGTGCCAGCAGCTTAGGGGACGATATGACAGATACGCAGTATTTT. Protein product: CASSLGDDMTDTQYF.

The CDR3 DNA reads TGTGCCAGCAGACTACTAGCGGGAGTCTACAATGAGCAGTTCTTC. Encoded protein: CASRLLAGVYNEQFF. The rearrangement joins TRBV27 to TRBJ2-1, with 11 bases aligning to TRBD2. V dropped 6 bases and J dropped 3; count of bases not matched to a gene: 4. The CDR3 has 15 residues. The germline V gene has CDR1 MNHEY and CDR2 SMNVEV (reference sequence).

V and J are TRBV19 and TRBJ2-1, with 9 bases aligning to TRBD1. This CDR3 has 15 amino acids. Germline CDR1 and CDR2: LNHDA and SQIVND (reference sequence). J was trimmed by 0 bases and V by 7 bases; bases with no gene match: 4. CDR3 bases: TGTGCCAGTATTCCGGACAGGGGCTCCTACAATGAGCAGTTCTTC. Residues: CASIPDRGSYNEQFF.

The sample holds a few counts of this clone. The J gene is TRBJ1-2, the V gene TRBV6-6; tentative D call: TRBD1 (5 bases). Germline V gene sequence: CDR1 MNHNY, CDR2 SVGAGI (reference sequence). The CDR3 length is 14 residues. Trimming removed 0 bases from V and 7 bases from J, with 12 bases in between. CDR3 sequence (DNA): TGTGCCAGCAGTTACTCGAGCAGGGAAGGTGGCTACACCTTC. Its protein product is CASSYSSREGGYTF.

This rearrangement joins TRBV6-4 to TRBJ1-1, with 7 bases aligning to TRBD1. Germline CDR1 reads MRHNA; CDR2 reads SNTAGT. This CDR3 spans 13 amino acids. Trimming cost V 10 bases and J 1 base; bases outside gene matches: 6. CDR3 nucleotide sequence: TGTGCCACCAGCTGGGACAGGAACACTGAAGCTTTCTTT. Protein sequence: CATSWDRNTEAFF.

The chain has TRBV7-9 and TRBJ2-2; TRBD2 matches at 11 bases. V trimming: 6 bases; J trimming: 1 base; junction bases outside the gene matches: 4. The germline CDR1 and CDR2 sequences are SEHNR and FQNEAQ (reference sequence). This CDR3 comprises 16 residues. CDR3 bases: TGTGCCAGCAGGCTCACTAGCGGGAGGAACACCGGGGAGCTGTTTTTT. Amino acids: CASRLTSGRNTGELFF. The full variable domain, completed using reference TRBV7-9 and TRBJ2-2, is DTGVSQNPRHKITKRGQNVTFRCDPISEHNRLYWYRQTLGQGPEFLTYFQNEAQLEKSRLLSDRFSAERPKGSFSTLEIQRTEQGDSAMYLCASRLTSGRNTGELFFGEGSRLTVL.

The CDR3 DNA reads TGTGCCATCACCCGAGGGCAGGACCACGACGAGCAGTACTTC. Its protein is CAITRGQDHDEQYF. This sequence joins TRBV10-3 and TRBJ2-7, with TRBD2 as a possible D gene (5 bases). Trimming shortened V by 7 bases and J by 5 bases, and 18 bases separated the two germline ends. Germline CDR1 reads ENHRY; CDR2 reads SYGVKD. This CDR3 has 14 amino acids.

The J gene is TRBJ2-1, the V gene TRBV4-3; the match to TRBD2 covers 11 bases. V trimming: 0 bases; J trimming: 4 bases; junction bases outside the gene matches: 11. CDR1 LGHNA and CDR2 YSLEER come from the germline V gene. CDR3 length equals 19 residues. CDR3: CASSQDRAGASGGYNEQFF. The CDR3 DNA follows: TGCGCCAGCAGCCAAGATCGAGCAGGTGCTAGCGGGGGGTACAATGAGCAGTTCTTC.

J is TRBJ2-3 and V is TRBV7-2; 7 nucleotides match TRBD1. CDR1 and CDR2 (germline): SGHTA, FQGNSA. CDR3 size: 13 residues. Germline trimming cut 7 bases from V and 0 bases from J; bases unmatched to any gene: 1. The CDR3 DNA reads TGTGCCAGCACCAGGGGGAGCACAGATACGCAGTATTTT. Translation: CASTRGSTDTQYF.

This clone was detected only once. This chain connects TRBV27 to TRBJ2-3; 11 positions match TRBD2. The CDR3 has 15 amino acids. The germline CDR1 and CDR2 sequences are MNHEY and SMNVEV (reference sequence). V was pared by 6 bases and J by 4 bases, with 6 bases of the junction left unmatched. In DNA form, the CDR3 reads TGTGCCAGCAGGTTAGCGGGAGGGCCCCCAGATACGCAGTATTTT. Protein: CASRLAGGPPDTQYF.

The chain links TRBV18 to TRBJ1-5; D unclear. Germline CDR1 and CDR2: KGHSH and LQKENI. V was cut by 3 bases and J by 4 bases, with 13 bases left in between. The length of the CDR3 is 15 residues. CDR3 region: CASSPEGVGNQPQHF. The CDR3 bases are TGTGCCAGCTCACCGGAGGGAGTTGGGAATCAGCCCCAGCATTTT.

The chain combines TRBV30 with TRBJ2-7, with D uncertain. CDR1 is GTSNPN, CDR2 SVGIG, per germline (reference sequence). The CDR3 covers 12 residues. Trimming removed 4 bases at V and 4 bases at J, with 11 bases between. The CDR3 nucleotides are TGTGCCTGGACCCGTTCCCCTTACGAGCAGTACTTC. Translating gives CAWTRSPYEQYF.

As DNA, the CDR3 is TGTGCCAGCAGCCGCGGCAGGGCCTCTGGCTACACCTTC. It translates to CASSRGRASGYTF. This chain links TRBV27 with TRBJ1-2, with D possibly TRBD1 on 5 matching bases. CDR1 MNHEY and CDR2 SMNVEV come from the germline V gene (reference sequence). The CDR3 runs to 13 residues. Trimming took 6 bases from V and 7 from J, leaving 15 bases between them.

The chain has TRBV7-9 and TRBJ1-4, with D tentatively TRBD1 (6 bases). The ends were cut back, 5 bases at V and 4 bases at J, with 20 bases in the middle. CDR1 is SEHNR and CDR2 is FQNEAQ in the germline V gene (reference sequence). CDR3 length: 17 residues. CDR3 in DNA: TGTGCCAGCAGCAATCGGGGACTGACAGGTTTTAATGAAAAACTGTTTTTT. Protein: CASSNRGLTGFNEKLFF.